Listed below are T cell receptor beta chains from one sample, sequenced in a study of T cell responses to AZD1222 COVID-19 vaccine. Profiled with immunoSEQ multiplex PCR; TCRdb holds only in-frame clones, not every one. The data show 100,000 to 150,000 clones, roughly 87% seen once. Here the sequenced sample was peripheral blood, taken on day 0 of MenACWY control vaccination. Every receptor here comes from an adult in good health. Both conserved end residues are part of each CDR3. D genes are given only for firm matches. For some rows the clone size is stated as once, few or many, or as a class when expanded; others skip it.

D gene | clone size | J gene | V gene | CDR3 protein | CDR3 DNA
TRBD2 | . | TRBJ2-7 | TRBV6-1 | CASSEAILAIDEQYF | TGTGCCAGCAGTGAAGCAATACTAGCGATTGACGAGCAGTACTTC
TRBD1 | few | TRBJ2-3 | TRBV27 | CASTLGTASTDTQYF | TGTGCCAGCACCCTAGGGACAGCTAGCACAGATACGCAGTATTTT
. | . | TRBJ2-2 | TRBV29-1 | CSATYRDQGFF | TGCAGCGCCACTTACCGGGACCAGGGGTTTTTT
. | . | TRBJ1-1 | TRBV6-6 | CASNSNTEAFF | TGTGCCAGCAACAGTAACACTGAAGCTTTCTTT
TRBD2 | . | TRBJ2-5 | TRBV4-1 | CASSQTGSGGVQETQYF | TGCGCCAGCAGCCAGACGGGGAGCGGGGGGGTTCAAGAGACCCAGTACTTC
TRBD2 | . | TRBJ2-1 | TRBV10-3 | CAISLGTSELNEQFF | TGTGCCATCAGCCTAGGGACTAGCGAGCTTAATGAGCAGTTCTTC
. | once | TRBJ2-1 | TRBV27 | CASKISDNNEQFF | TGTGCCAGCAAAATTAGCGACAACAATGAGCAGTTCTTC
TRBD1 | . | TRBJ2-7 | TRBV5-5 | CASSKSTRDSGSHEQYF | TGTGCCAGCAGCAAATCAACCCGGGACAGTGGTTCGCACGAGCAGTACTTC
. | few | TRBJ1-6 | TRBV6-4 | CASSSTGGGNSPLHF | TGTGCCAGCAGTTCCACGGGGGGAGGAAATTCACCCCTCCACTTT
. | . | TRBJ2-3 | TRBV4-1 | CASSQRTVSTDTQYF | TGCGCCAGCAGCCAAAGGACGGTTAGCACAGATACGCAGTATTTT
. | . | TRBJ2-5 | TRBV12-3/TRBV12-4 | CASSLTMETQYF | TGTGCCAGCAGTTTAACAATGGAGACCCAGTACTTC
TRBD2 | . | TRBJ2-1 | TRBV28 | CASRLSGRWDEQFF | TGTGCCAGCAGGCTTAGCGGGAGGTGGGATGAGCAGTTCTTC
TRBD1 | . | TRBJ1-2 | TRBV28 | CASRGAGQGYGYTF | TGTGCCAGCAGGGGTGCGGGACAGGGCTATGGCTACACCTTC
. | . | TRBJ2-1 | TRBV7-2 | CASSLVADPYNEQFF | TGTGCCAGCAGCTTAGTGGCGGATCCCTACAATGAGCAGTTCTTC
. | . | TRBJ2-3 | TRBV28 | CASSLESDTQYF | TGTGCCAGCAGTTTAGAATCAGATACGCAGTATTTT
. | . | TRBJ1-1 | TRBV12-3/TRBV12-4 | CASSLQLYTEAFF | TGTGCCAGCAGTTTACAGTTGTACACTGAAGCTTTCTTT
. | . | TRBJ1-5 | TRBV21-1 | CASSSTFRWSQPQHF | TGTGCCAGCAGCTCGACGTTTCGATGGAGTCAGCCCCAGCATTTT
. | . | TRBJ2-2 | TRBV3-1/TRBV3-2 | CASSQVGKGYTGELFF | TGTGCCAGCAGCCAAGTTGGGAAGGGCTACACCGGGGAGCTGTTTTTT
TRBD2 | . | TRBJ2-2 | TRBV6-6 | CASSYTTSGNTGELFF | TGTGCCAGCAGTTACACGACTAGCGGTAACACCGGGGAGCTGTTTTTT
TRBD2 | . | TRBJ2-1 | TRBV5-1 | CASSLGTSSYNEQFF | TGCGCCAGCAGCTTGGGGACTAGCTCATACAATGAGCAGTTCTTC
TRBD2 | . | TRBJ2-1 | TRBV7-3 | CASSLTAGGPEGQFF | TGTGCCAGCAGCTTAACGGCGGGAGGGCCTGAGGGGCAGTTCTTC
. | . | TRBJ1-6 | TRBV2 | CASSAQRPSGALHF | TGTGCCAGCAGTGCTCAGCGCCCTTCGGGGGCCCTCCACTTT
. | . | TRBJ1-1 | TRBV19 | CASSIGNTEAFF | TGTGCCAGTAGTATCGGGAACACTGAAGCTTTCTTT